The sequence of this T cell receptor (beta chain) was determined in a study of T cells after yellow fever vaccination. Overall study: Low-cell-number fractions were prepared with SMART-Seq v4 Ultra Low Input.

General study findings and limits: From the bulk population, abundant clonotypes could contaminate and appear within FACS-sorted repertoires. Just a small share of clonotypes turned up in the CD4 compartment as well as the CD8 compartment.

This clonotype was detected only a few times. What it binds is not known. In making TCR cDNA, 5'RACE template switching added a universal primer site and UMIs to it. TCRdb recomputed calls from the 5' RACE reads with MiXCR, one row per CDR3 protein. The data contain about 340,000 distinct CDR3 sequences, 8.7% of them singletons. The V end lost 0 bases, the J end lost 2 bases, and 11 bases lay between the germline ends. Germline CDR1 reads LGHNA; CDR2 reads YSLEER. This CDR3 region has 15 residues. The chain is built from TRBV4-3 and TRBJ2-7, with a tentative D call TRBD1 (5 bases). The source is a man aged 18 to 30 who received the YFV17D yellow fever vaccine. The sequences come from PBMCs, collected on the day of the first yellow fever vaccination. In DNA, the CDR3 is TGCGCCAGCAGCCAAGACGCCCGGACAACCTACGAGCAGTACTTC. Translated, it gives CASSQDARTTYEQYF.